Listed here are 27 T cell receptor beta chains from one sample, sequenced in a study of T cells in localized non-small cell lung cancer. Some clones are missing from TCRdb's copy, which holds only in-frame ones; the method was immunoSEQ multiplex PCR. The profile shows 20,000 to 25,000 clones, 88% of them singletons. Sequencing used PBMCs, obtained before any cancer treatment. The receptors here all came from a man aged 40 to 75 with stage II lung adenocarcinoma.

The V call is TRBV4-1, the J call TRBJ2-2; TRBD2 aligns across 12 bases. Germline loops: CDR1 MGHRA, CDR2 YSYEKL. The ends lost 3 bases at V and 7 bases at J; junction bases unmatched: 9. This CDR3 is 17 amino acids long. CDR3 nucleotide sequence: TGCGCCAGCAGCCAGCGACTAGCGGGGGATTTCGGCGGGGAGCTGTTTTTT. Translated: CASSQRLAGDFGGELFF.

The CDR3 DNA reads TGTGCCAGCAGCTTGTTAGGGGGAAGCGGTGGAAACACCATATATTTT. This sequence encodes CASSLLGGSGGNTIYF. The chain carries TRBV5-4 and TRBJ1-3, with TRBD1 as a possible D gene (6 bases). Deletions cut 1 base from V and 3 bases from J, with 14 bases between. There are 16 residues in the CDR3. Germline V gene data show CDR1 as SGHNT and CDR2 as YYREEE (reference sequence).

The gene calls are TRBV28 and TRBJ2-7; 7 bases align to TRBD2. This CDR3 is 13 amino acids long. Germline V gene data show CDR1 as MDHEN and CDR2 as SYDVKM. J was trimmed by 2 bases and V by 8 bases; bases with no gene match: 6. CDR3 bases: TGTGCCAGCGGGGGGACTACCCCCTACGAGCAGTACTTC. It is translated as CASGGTTPYEQYF.

The chain uses TRBV5-6 and TRBJ1-1; TRBD1 agrees at 9 bases. With 6 bases clipped from V and 4 bases from J, the junction kept 4 bases outside the gene matches. This CDR3 comprises 13 residues. Germline V gene lookup returns CDR1 SGHDT and CDR2 YYEEEE. The CDR3 loop is CASTADRGTEAFF. The CDR3, as DNA: TGTGCCAGCACCGCGGACAGGGGCACTGAAGCTTTCTTT. Full variable domain (rest looked up from reference TRBV5-6 and TRBJ1-1): DAGVTQSPTHLIKTRGQQVTLRCSPKSGHDTVSWYQQALGQGPQFIFQYYEEEERQRGNFPDRFSGHQFPNYSSELNVNALLLGDSALYLCASTADRGTEAFFGQGTRLTVV.

This clone came up a few times. V usage is TRBV4-3 and J usage is TRBJ2-2, with D perhaps matching TRBD1 (5 bases). The CDR3 consists of 17 residues. Germline V lookup: CDR1 LGHNA, CDR2 YSLEER. V was trimmed by 2 bases and J by 3 bases, leaving 16 bases between them. CDR3 region: CASSQRPRGQDTGELFF. CDR3 nucleotides: TGCGCCAGCAGCCAAAGGCCAAGGGGCCAGGACACCGGGGAGCTGTTTTTT.

V gene TRBV25-1 combines with J gene TRBJ1-3; D uncertain. The CDR3 covers 16 residues. V was pared by 7 bases and J by 0 bases, with 16 bases between. Germline V gene lookup returns CDR1 MGHDK and CDR2 SYGVNS. For the CDR3, the DNA is TGTGCCAGCACCCCAACCTGGCAAAACTCTGGAAACACCATATATTTT. Translated, it gives CASTPTWQNSGNTIYF. The complete variable domain, with remaining parts taken from reference TRBV25-1 and TRBJ1-3, reads EADIYQTPRYLVIGTGKKITLECSQTMGHDKMYWYQQDPGMELHLIHYSYGVNSTEKGDLSSESTVSRIRTEHFPLTLESARPSHTSQYLCASTPTWQNSGNTIYFGEGSWLTVV.

The chain uses TRBV11-2 and TRBJ2-7, with no clear D. CDR1 SGHAT and CDR2 FQNNGV come from the germline V gene. The CDR3 spans 14 residues. The V end lost 0 bases, the J end lost 2 bases, and 8 bases lay between the germline ends. CDR3 residues: CASSLDRIAYEQYF. The CDR3 coding sequence is TGTGCCAGCAGCTTAGACCGGATCGCCTACGAGCAGTACTTC.

V gene TRBV4-2 combines with J gene TRBJ2-7; tentative D call: TRBD1 (5 bases). Germline V CDR1 and CDR2: LGHNA, YNFKEQ. The length of the CDR3 is 14 residues. The V and J ends lost 0 bases and 5 bases respectively, with 11 bases between them. The CDR3 bases are TGTGCCAGCAGCCAAGAACAGGCGAGACACGAGCAGTACTTC. It yields the protein CASSQEQARHEQYF.

The chain combines TRBV4-3 with TRBJ2-4; no clear D. Germline V gives CDR1 LGHNA, CDR2 YSLEER. V was pared by 4 bases and J by 0 bases, with 10 bases between. CDR3 size: 15 residues. The CDR3 coding sequence is TGCGCCAGCAGCCCTACAAAGACAGCCAAAAACATTCAGTACTTC. Protein product: CASSPTKTAKNIQYF.

V usage is TRBV7-9 and J usage is TRBJ1-5; tentative D call: TRBD1 (5 bases). The CDR3 consists of 16 residues. V was clipped by 1 base and J by 4 bases, with 14 bases between them. The germline CDR1 and CDR2 sequences are SEHNR and FQNEAQ (reference sequence). The CDR3: CASSLGNRGINQPQHF. CDR3 DNA sequence: TGTGCCAGCAGCTTAGGAAATCGGGGGATAAATCAGCCCCAGCATTTT.

The CDR3 loop is CASSGSERGELFF. DNA for the CDR3: TGTGCCAGCAGCGGATCTGAAAGGGGGGAACTGTTTTTT. The gene calls are TRBV9 and TRBJ1-4; D perhaps matches TRBD1 (6 bases). CDR1 and CDR2 (germline): SGDLS, YYNGEE. CDR3 length: 13 residues. V lost 3 bases to trimming and J lost 12 bases, with 15 bases between them.

This clone was seen once. The rearrangement joins TRBV28 to TRBJ1-1; the D is unclear. The V gene's germline CDR1 is MDHEN and CDR2 SYDVKM. V lost 1 base, J lost 2 bases, and 8 bases lay in between. The CDR3 runs 14 residues. The CDR3 sequence is CASSLFARNTEAFF. The CDR3 bases are TGTGCCAGCAGTTTATTCGCCCGAAACACTGAAGCTTTCTTT.

The chain has TRBV19 and TRBJ2-5, with D perhaps TRBD1 (5 bases). The CDR3 length is 15 residues. CDR1 and CDR2 from the germline V gene are LNHDA and SQIVND (reference sequence). V lost 6 bases, J lost 0 bases, and 14 bases lay in between. In DNA, the CDR3 is TGTGCCAGTAGGGGGCCGACTGGGGACCAAGAGACCCAGTACTTC. Translated, it gives CASRGPTGDQETQYF.

The rearrangement joins TRBV19 to TRBJ2-7, with D possibly TRBD1 on 5 matching bases. V lost 6 bases and J lost 2, with 17 bases in between. Germline V lookup: CDR1 LNHDA, CDR2 SQIVND (reference sequence). This CDR3 has 15 amino acids. The CDR3 reads CASRFRLDTAYEQYF. The CDR3 nucleotides are TGTGCCAGTAGATTCCGGCTGGACACAGCCTACGAGCAGTACTTC. The entire variable domain, with the rest obtained from reference TRBV19 and TRBJ2-7, is as follows: DGGITQSPKYLFRKEGQNVTLSCEQNLNHDAMYWYRQDPGQGLRLIYYSQIVNDFQKGDIAEGYSVSREKKESFPLTVTSAQKNPTAFYLCASRFRLDTAYEQYFGPGTRLTVT.

The chain couples TRBV6-5 to TRBJ1-1, with no clear D. This CDR3 is built from 11 residues. V lost 7 bases, J lost 8 bases, and 11 bases lay in between. CDR1 MNHEY and CDR2 SVGAGI come from the germline V gene. The CDR3: CASISNQEAFF. CDR3 coding DNA: TGTGCCAGCATATCAAACCAAGAAGCTTTCTTT.

The chain is built from TRBV27 and TRBJ2-5; D is unclear. The CDR3 has 14 amino acids. Germline V gene lookup returns CDR1 MNHEY and CDR2 SMNVEV (reference sequence). Trimming removed 3 bases from V and 2 bases from J, with 10 bases in between. This CDR3 is CASSFVPTQETQYF. The CDR3 DNA reads TGTGCCAGCAGTTTTGTTCCTACTCAAGAGACCCAGTACTTC.

The count of this clone is one. The genes are TRBV27 and TRBJ2-7; 8 nucleotides align to TRBD1. The germline CDR1 and CDR2 sequences are MNHEY and SMNVEV (reference sequence). V was pared by 7 bases and J by 6 bases, with 11 bases of the junction left unmatched. There are 14 residues in the CDR3. Written as DNA, the CDR3 is TGTGCCAGCATCTCTGATTGGACAGGGAGCGAGCAGTACTTC. Amino acids: CASISDWTGSEQYF.

The chain recombines TRBV9 with TRBJ2-1; 8 nucleotides agree with TRBD2. Trimming removed 4 bases from V and 4 bases from J; junction bases left unmatched: 13. In germline, CDR1 is SGDLS, CDR2 YYNGEE. This CDR3 region has 17 residues. CDR3 DNA sequence: TGTGCCAGCAGCCCAGAAGTAACAGCGGGGGCATACAATGAGCAGTTCTTC. Its translation: CASSPEVTAGAYNEQFF.

The chain combines TRBV5-1 with TRBJ1-1, with 8 bases aligning to TRBD1. This CDR3 spans 13 amino acids. V lost 3 bases to trimming and J lost 4 bases; unmatched junction nucleotides: 2. Germline CDR1 SGHRS, CDR2 YFSETQ. The CDR3 region is CASSWTGTTEAFF. As DNA, the CDR3 is TGCGCCAGCAGCTGGACAGGGACCACTGAAGCTTTCTTT.

This clone was detected only a few times. The CDR3 protein is CASSLGAEGTEAFF. CDR3 DNA: TGCGCCAGCAGCTTGGGGGCGGAAGGCACTGAAGCTTTCTTT. This chain connects TRBV5-1 to TRBJ1-1; D not certain. In germline, CDR1 is SGHRS, CDR2 YFSETQ. The CDR3 covers 14 residues. The ends were cut back, 0 bases at V and 4 bases at J, with 10 bases in the middle.

The gene calls are TRBV19 and TRBJ1-1; 7 bases agree with TRBD1. The V gene's germline CDR1 is LNHDA and CDR2 SQIVND (reference sequence). The trim removed 4 bases at V and 1 base at J, leaving 6 bases unmatched. The CDR3 length is 15 residues. CDR3 protein: CASSSRGTENTEAFF. CDR3 bases: TGTGCCAGTAGTAGCCGAGGGACAGAGAACACTGAAGCTTTCTTT.

The chain's CDR3 is CASQREVYYNEQFF. The CDR3 coding sequence is TGTGCCAGCCAGCGGGAGGTATACTACAATGAGCAGTTCTTC. The rearrangement links TRBV6-5 to TRBJ2-1; 9 bases fit TRBD2. V was clipped by 8 bases and J by 3 bases; unmatched bases: 5. Germline V gives CDR1 MNHEY, CDR2 SVGAGI. CDR3 size: 14 residues.

The V call is TRBV19, the J call TRBJ1-1; 8 nucleotides line up with TRBD1. The length of the CDR3 is 14 residues. V dropped 3 bases and J dropped 5; count of bases not matched to a gene: 5. The germline gives CDR1 LNHDA, CDR2 SQIVND (reference sequence). The DNA of the CDR3 is TGTGCCAGTAGTATGGCAGGGGGCCTTACTGAAGCTTTCTTT. Translation gives CASSMAGGLTEAFF.

V gene TRBV5-6 combines with J gene TRBJ2-3, with 10 bases lining up with TRBD2. The CDR3 runs to 16 residues. Germline loops: CDR1 SGHDT, CDR2 YYEEEE. Losses at the gene ends were 4 bases for V and 6 bases for J; bases not matched to a gene: 11. The CDR3: CASSPGLAGDADTQYF. CDR3 coding DNA: TGTGCCAGCAGCCCTGGGCTAGCGGGAGATGCGGATACGCAGTATTTT.

The chain combines TRBV6-5 with TRBJ2-3; D unresolved. Germline loops: CDR1 MNHEY, CDR2 SVGAGI. V was shortened by 5 bases and J by 0 bases, with 12 bases between the two germline ends. This CDR3 spans 15 amino acids. CDR3 in amino acids: CASSPRSPSTDTQYF. The CDR3 DNA sequence: TGTGCCAGCAGTCCCCGGAGCCCTAGCACAGATACGCAGTATTTT.

The CDR3, as DNA: TGCGCCAGCAGCCAACAACAGATCCAAGAGACCCAGTACTTC. Its protein is CASSQQQIQETQYF. The chain joins TRBV4-1 to TRBJ2-5; D gene uncertain. This CDR3 comprises 14 residues. The V gene lost 2 bases and the J gene lost 1 base, with 8 bases spanning the gap. Per the germline V gene, CDR1 is MGHRA and CDR2 is YSYEKL.

V gene TRBV7-6 combines with J gene TRBJ2-5; perhaps TRBD2 as D (6 bases). CDR3 length: 13 amino acids. CDR1 is SGHVS, CDR2 FNYEAQ, per germline. Trimming took 5 bases from V and 3 from J, leaving 10 bases between them. The CDR3 loop reads CASSPGGEETQYF. The CDR3 nucleotides read TGTGCCAGCAGCCCCGGGGGAGAAGAGACCCAGTACTTC.